This T cell receptor beta chain is drawn from a study of T cell changes during pregnancy in multiple sclerosis. Germline values: CDR1 SGHRS, CDR2 YFSETQ. CDR3 length equals 14 residues. Germline trimming cut 0 bases from V and 5 bases from J; bases unmatched to any gene: 4. The method was immunoSEQ multiplex PCR; TCRdb's version includes in-frame clones alone and lacks a portion of them. The table shows some 67,000 clones, with more than 90% occurring only once. The clonotype comes from a female donor with multiple sclerosis, enrolled in a pregnancy study. This specimen consisted of peripheral blood, obtained in the first trimester of pregnancy. The genes are TRBV5-1 and TRBJ2-5; 7 bases line up with TRBD1. This CDR3 is CASSLVGQVETQYF. CDR3 nucleotide sequence: TGCGCCAGCAGCTTGGTCGGACAGGTGGAGACCCAGTACTTC.